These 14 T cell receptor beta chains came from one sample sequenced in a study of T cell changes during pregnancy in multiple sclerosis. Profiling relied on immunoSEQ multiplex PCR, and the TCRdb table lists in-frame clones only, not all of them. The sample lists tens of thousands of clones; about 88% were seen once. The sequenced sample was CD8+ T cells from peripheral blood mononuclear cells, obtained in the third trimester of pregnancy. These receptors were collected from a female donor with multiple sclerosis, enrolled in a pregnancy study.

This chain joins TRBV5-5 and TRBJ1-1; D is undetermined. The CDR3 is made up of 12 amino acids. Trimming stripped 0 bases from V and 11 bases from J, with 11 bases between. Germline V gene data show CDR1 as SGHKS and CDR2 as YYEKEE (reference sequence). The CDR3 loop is CASSLEGRSAFF. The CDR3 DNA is TGTGCCAGCAGCTTGGAAGGGAGGAGCGCTTTCTTT.

CDR3 region: CASSERGGATDTQYF. The CDR3 region has the DNA TGTGCCAGCAGTGAACGAGGGGGGGCGACAGATACGCAGTATTTT. J is TRBJ2-3 and V is TRBV6-4; the D gene is possibly TRBD2 (7 bases). V shed 3 bases and J shed 3 bases, with 13 bases lying between them. CDR1 is MRHNA, CDR2 SNTAGT, per germline. The CDR3 runs 15 residues.

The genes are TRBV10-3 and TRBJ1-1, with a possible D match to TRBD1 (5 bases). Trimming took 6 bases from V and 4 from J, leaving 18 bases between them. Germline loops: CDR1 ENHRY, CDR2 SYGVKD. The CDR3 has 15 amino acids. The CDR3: CAIRGVQGGATEAFF. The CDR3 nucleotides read TGTGCCATCAGGGGGGTTCAGGGAGGCGCCACTGAAGCTTTCTTT.

This CDR3 reads CASSPSSPGTDTQYF. The CDR3 DNA is TGTGCCAGCAGCCCCTCCTCCCCGGGCACAGATACGCAGTATTTT. This chain connects TRBV11-2 to TRBJ2-3; D call uncertain. The CDR3 loop spans 15 amino acids. The germline V and J ends were trimmed by 5 bases and 1 base, with 13 bases remaining between them. Per germline, CDR1 SGHAT and CDR2 FQNNGV. Based on the CDR3 plus reference TRBV11-2 and TRBJ2-3, the full variable domain is EAGVAQSPRYKIIEKRQSVAFWCNPISGHATLYWYQQILGQGPKLLIQFQNNGVVDDSQLPKDRFSAERLKGVDSTLKIQPAKLEDSAVYLCASSPSSPGTDTQYFGPGTRLTVL.

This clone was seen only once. In DNA form, the CDR3 reads TGTGCCAGCAGCATAGACGAGGCCGGGGAGCTGTTTTTT. Amino acid sequence: CASSIDEAGELFF. The chain employs TRBV13 and TRBJ2-2; D unclear. This CDR3 contains 13 residues. Trimming cost V 5 bases and J 6 bases, with 10 bases left between them. Per germline, CDR1 PRHDT and CDR2 FYEKMQ (reference sequence).

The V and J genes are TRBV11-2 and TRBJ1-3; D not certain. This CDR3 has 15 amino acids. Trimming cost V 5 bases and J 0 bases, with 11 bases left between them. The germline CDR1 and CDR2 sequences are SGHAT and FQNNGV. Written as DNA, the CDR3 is TGTGCCAGCAGCCCCCTCACACGCTCTGGAAACACCATATATTTT. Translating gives CASSPLTRSGNTIYF. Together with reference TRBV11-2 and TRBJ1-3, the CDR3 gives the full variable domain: EAGVAQSPRYKIIEKRQSVAFWCNPISGHATLYWYQQILGQGPKLLIQFQNNGVVDDSQLPKDRFSAERLKGVDSTLKIQPAKLEDSAVYLCASSPLTRSGNTIYFGEGSWLTVV.

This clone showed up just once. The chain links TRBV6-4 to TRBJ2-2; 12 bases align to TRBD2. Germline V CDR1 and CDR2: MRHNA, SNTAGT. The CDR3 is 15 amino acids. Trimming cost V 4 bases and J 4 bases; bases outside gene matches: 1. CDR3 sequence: CASSASGGATGELFF. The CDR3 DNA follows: TGTGCCAGCAGTGCTAGCGGGGGGGCCACCGGGGAGCTGTTTTTT.

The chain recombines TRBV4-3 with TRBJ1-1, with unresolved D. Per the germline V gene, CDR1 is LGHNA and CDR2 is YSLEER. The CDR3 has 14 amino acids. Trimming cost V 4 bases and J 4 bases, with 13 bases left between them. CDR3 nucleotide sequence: TGCGCCAGCAGCCGGCGCCGGGAGGGCACTGAAGCTTTCTTT. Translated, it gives CASSRRREGTEAFF.

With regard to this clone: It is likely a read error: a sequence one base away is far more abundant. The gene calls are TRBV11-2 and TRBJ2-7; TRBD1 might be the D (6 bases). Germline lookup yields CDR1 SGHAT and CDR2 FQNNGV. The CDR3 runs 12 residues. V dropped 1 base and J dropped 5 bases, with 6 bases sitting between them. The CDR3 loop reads CASSLGGHEQYF. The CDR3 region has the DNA TGTGCCAGCAGCTTAGGGGGGCACGAGCAGTACTTC.

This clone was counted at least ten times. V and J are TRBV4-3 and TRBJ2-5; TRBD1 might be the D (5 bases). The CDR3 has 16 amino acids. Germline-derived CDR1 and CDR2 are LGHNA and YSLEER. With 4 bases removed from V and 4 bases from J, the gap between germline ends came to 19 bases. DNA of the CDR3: TGCGCCAGCAGCCCCCAGACGAACGTGGGGCGAGAGACCCAGTACTTC. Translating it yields CASSPQTNVGRETQYF.

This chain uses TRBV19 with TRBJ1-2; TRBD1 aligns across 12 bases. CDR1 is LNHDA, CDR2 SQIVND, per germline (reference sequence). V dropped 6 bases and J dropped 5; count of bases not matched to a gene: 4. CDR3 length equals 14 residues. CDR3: CASSGTGGRYGYTF. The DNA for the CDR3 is TGTGCCAGTAGCGGGACAGGGGGCAGGTATGGCTACACCTTC.

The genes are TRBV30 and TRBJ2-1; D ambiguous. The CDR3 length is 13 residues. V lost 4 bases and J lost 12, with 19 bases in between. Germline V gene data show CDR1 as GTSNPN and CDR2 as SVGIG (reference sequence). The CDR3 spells CAWIAVNTLGQFF. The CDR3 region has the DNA TGTGCCTGGATCGCAGTAAACACCCTTGGGCAGTTCTTC.

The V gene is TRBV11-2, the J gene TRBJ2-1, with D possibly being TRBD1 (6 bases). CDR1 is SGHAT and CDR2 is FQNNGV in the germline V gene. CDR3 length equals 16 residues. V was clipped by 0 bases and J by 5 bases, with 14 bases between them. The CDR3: CASSLEVGAWNNEQFF. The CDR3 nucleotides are TGTGCCAGCAGCTTAGAGGTGGGGGCTTGGAACAATGAGCAGTTCTTC.

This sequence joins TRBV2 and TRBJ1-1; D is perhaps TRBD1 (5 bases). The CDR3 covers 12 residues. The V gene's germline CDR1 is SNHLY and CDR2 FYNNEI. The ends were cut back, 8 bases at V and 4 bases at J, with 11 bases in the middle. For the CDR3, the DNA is TGTGCCAGCGGAAACGGGGGCACTGAAGCTTTCTTT. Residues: CASGNGGTEAFF.